Presented here are 8 T cell receptor beta chains from one specimen sequenced in a study of blood T cell repertoires in COVID-19. Sequenced by immunoSEQ multiplex PCR; TCRdb stores in-frame clones only, minus some. The sample has roughly 200,000 clones; about nine tenths are singletons. The sample comprised peripheral blood. The receptors come from a woman aged 25 to 45 with acute or convalescent COVID-19.

The count of this clone is one. CDR3 in amino acids: CASSYTQGAADYEQYF. The CDR3 bases are TGTGCCAGCAGTTACACACAGGGGGCGGCTGACTACGAGCAGTACTTC. The chain employs TRBV6-5 and TRBJ2-7; 9 nucleotides line up with TRBD1. CDR3 length: 16 amino acids. With V trimmed by 2 bases and J by 3 bases, 8 bases remained unmatched. CDR1 is MNHEY and CDR2 is SVGAGI in the germline V gene.

This chain joins TRBV12-3 or TRBV12-4 and TRBJ1-2; tentative D call: TRBD1 (5 bases). V lost 8 bases, J lost 0 bases, and 10 bases lay in between. The CDR3 consists of 13 residues. CDR3 nucleotides: TGTGCCAGCTCCAGGACACCTAACTATGGCTACACCTTC. Protein: CASSRTPNYGYTF.

V and J are TRBV6-5 and TRBJ2-4; D not resolved. The CDR3 is 14 amino acids. Trimming took off 6 bases at V and 0 bases at J, with 9 bases between the two ends. Germline assignment: CDR1 MNHEY and CDR2 SVGAGI. The CDR3 loop is CASSRVGAKNIQYF. CDR3 coding DNA: TGTGCCAGCAGCCGGGTGGGAGCCAAAAACATTCAGTACTTC.

V gene TRBV28 combines with J gene TRBJ1-5; 7 nucleotides align to TRBD1. This CDR3 is 13 amino acids long. The V gene's germline CDR1 is MDHEN and CDR2 SYDVKM. With V trimmed by 8 bases and J by 4 bases, 5 bases remained unmatched. CDR3 protein: CASHRGPNQPQHF. Written as DNA, the CDR3 is TGTGCCAGCCACAGGGGCCCAAATCAGCCCCAGCATTTT.

The chain is built from TRBV5-4 and TRBJ1-2; 7 bases agree with TRBD1. The trim removed 4 bases at V and 3 bases at J, leaving 3 bases unmatched. The CDR3 contains 13 residues. The germline V gene encodes CDR1 SGHNT and CDR2 YYREEE (reference sequence). The DNA for the CDR3 is TGTGCCAGCAGCCCGGGACAGTACTATGGCTACACCTTC. This translates into CASSPGQYYGYTF.

This chain uses TRBV4-2 with TRBJ1-2, with D perhaps matching TRBD1 (5 bases). The V end was cut by 0 bases, the J end by 8 bases, with 16 bases between. Germline V gene data show CDR1 as LGHNA and CDR2 as YNFKEQ. This CDR3 is built from 15 residues. The CDR3 region is CASSQDTNRLGGYTF. In nucleotides, the CDR3 is TGTGCCAGCAGCCAAGATACAAACAGGCTGGGGGGCTACACCTTC.

The V and J genes are TRBV6-5 and TRBJ2-2; D is ambiguous. The CDR3 is 13 amino acids. Germline CDR1 and CDR2: MNHEY and SVGAGI. V shed 6 bases and J shed 2 bases, with 7 bases lying between them. CDR3: CASRALNTGELFF. CDR3 in DNA: TGTGCCAGCAGGGCCCTCAACACCGGGGAGCTGTTTTTT.

This clone occurred a few times. As DNA, the CDR3 is TGTGCCAGCAGTTTACTAGAGACCCAGTACTTC. It specifies CASSLLETQYF. The V gene is TRBV28, the J gene TRBJ2-5, with D uncertain. Germline assignment: CDR1 MDHEN and CDR2 SYDVKM. The length of the CDR3 is 11 residues. V was shortened by 2 bases and J by 4 bases, with 2 bases between the two germline ends.